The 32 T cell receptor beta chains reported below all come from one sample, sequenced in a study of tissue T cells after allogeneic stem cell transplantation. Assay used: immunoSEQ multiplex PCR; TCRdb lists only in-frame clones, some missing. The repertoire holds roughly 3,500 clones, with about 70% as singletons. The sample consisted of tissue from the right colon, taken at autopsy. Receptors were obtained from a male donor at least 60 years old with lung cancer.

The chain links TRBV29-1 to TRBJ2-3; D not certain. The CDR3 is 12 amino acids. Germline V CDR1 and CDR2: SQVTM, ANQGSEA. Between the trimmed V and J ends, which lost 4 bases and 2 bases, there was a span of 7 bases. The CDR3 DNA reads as TGCAGCGTTGTTCCAAACACAGATACGCAGTATTTT. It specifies CSVVPNTDTQYF.

The CDR3 reads CASTPPGGPAYEQYF. CDR3 coding DNA: TGTGCCAGCACCCCTCCGGGGGGGCCTGCCTACGAGCAGTACTTC. The chain links TRBV6-5 to TRBJ2-7; 8 nucleotides line up with TRBD2. V lost 7 bases, J lost 2 bases, and 10 bases stayed unmatched. The CDR3 contains 15 residues. Germline lookup yields CDR1 MNHEY and CDR2 SVGAGI.

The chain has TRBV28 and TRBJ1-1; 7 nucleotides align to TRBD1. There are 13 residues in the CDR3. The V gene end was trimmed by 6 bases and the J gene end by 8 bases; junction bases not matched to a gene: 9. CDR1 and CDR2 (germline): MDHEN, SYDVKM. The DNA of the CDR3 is TGTGCCAGCAGCCTGCTGACAGGGATCGAAGCTTTCTTT. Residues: CASSLLTGIEAFF.

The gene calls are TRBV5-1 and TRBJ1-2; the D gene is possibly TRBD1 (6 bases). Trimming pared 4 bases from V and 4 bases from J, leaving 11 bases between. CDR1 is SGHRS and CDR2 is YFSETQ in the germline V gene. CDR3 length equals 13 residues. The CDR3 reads CASSPTGTYGYTF. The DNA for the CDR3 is TGCGCCAGCAGCCCCACAGGGACCTATGGCTACACCTTC.

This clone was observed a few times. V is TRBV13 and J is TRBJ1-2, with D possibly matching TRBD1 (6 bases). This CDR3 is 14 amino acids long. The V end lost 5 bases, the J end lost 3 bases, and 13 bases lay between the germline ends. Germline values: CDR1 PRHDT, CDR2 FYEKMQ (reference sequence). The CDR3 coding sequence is TGTGCCAGCAGCCGAACAGGGTTCGACTATGGCTACACCTTC. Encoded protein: CASSRTGFDYGYTF.

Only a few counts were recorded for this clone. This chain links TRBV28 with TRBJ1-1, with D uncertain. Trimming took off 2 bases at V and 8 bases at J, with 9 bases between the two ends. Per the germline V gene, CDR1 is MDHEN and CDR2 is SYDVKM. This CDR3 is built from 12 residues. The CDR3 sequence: CASSLPGREAFF. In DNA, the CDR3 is TGTGCCAGCAGTTTACCAGGACGGGAAGCTTTCTTT.

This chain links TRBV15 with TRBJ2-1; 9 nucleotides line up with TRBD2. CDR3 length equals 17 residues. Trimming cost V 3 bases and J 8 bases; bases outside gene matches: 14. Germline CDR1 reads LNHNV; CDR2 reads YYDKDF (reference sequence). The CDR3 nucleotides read TGTGCCACCAGCAGTGTGGGGAGTAGCGGGAGAGTCGATGAGCAGTTCTTC. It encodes CATSSVGSSGRVDEQFF.

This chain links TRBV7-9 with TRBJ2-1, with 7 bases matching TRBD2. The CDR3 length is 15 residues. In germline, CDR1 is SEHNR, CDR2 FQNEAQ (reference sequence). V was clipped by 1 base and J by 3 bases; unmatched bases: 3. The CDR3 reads CASSLGEGVYNEQFF. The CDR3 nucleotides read TGTGCCAGCAGCTTAGGGGAGGGCGTCTACAATGAGCAGTTCTTC.

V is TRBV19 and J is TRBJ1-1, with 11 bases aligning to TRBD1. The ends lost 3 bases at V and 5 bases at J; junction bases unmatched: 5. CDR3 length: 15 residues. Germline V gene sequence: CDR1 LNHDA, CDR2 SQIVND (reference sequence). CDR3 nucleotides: TGTGCCAGTAGTATTTCCGGGACAGGGGGAACTGAAGCTTTCTTT. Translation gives CASSISGTGGTEAFF.

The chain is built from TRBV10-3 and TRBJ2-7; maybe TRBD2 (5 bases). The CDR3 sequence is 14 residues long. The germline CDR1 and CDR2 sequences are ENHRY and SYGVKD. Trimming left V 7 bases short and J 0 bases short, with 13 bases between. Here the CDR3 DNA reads TGTGCCATCACCCGAAGCGGAAGCTCCTACGAGCAGTACTTC. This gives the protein CAITRSGSSYEQYF.

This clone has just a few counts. CDR3 region: CASSLGVEGTNYGYTF. The DNA for the CDR3 is TGTGCCAGCAGCTTGGGTGTGGAGGGAACTAACTATGGCTACACCTTC. The chain recombines TRBV5-5 with TRBJ1-2, with D hard to call. Germline loops: CDR1 SGHKS, CDR2 YYEKEE (reference sequence). The CDR3 extends over 16 amino acids. The V end was cut by 0 bases, the J end by 0 bases, with 12 bases between.

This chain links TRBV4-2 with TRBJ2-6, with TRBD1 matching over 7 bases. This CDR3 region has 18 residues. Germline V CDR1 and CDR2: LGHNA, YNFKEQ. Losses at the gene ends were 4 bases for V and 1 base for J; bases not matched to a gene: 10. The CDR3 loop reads CASSPPPGQISGANVLTF. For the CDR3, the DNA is TGTGCCAGCAGCCCCCCGCCGGGACAGATTTCTGGGGCCAACGTCCTGACTTTC.

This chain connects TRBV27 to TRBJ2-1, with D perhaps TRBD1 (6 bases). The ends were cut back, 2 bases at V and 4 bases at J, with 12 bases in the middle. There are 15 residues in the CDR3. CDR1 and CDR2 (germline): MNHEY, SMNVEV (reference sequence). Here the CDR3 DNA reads TGTGCCAGCAGTTTAACCGGGACACTGTACAATGAGCAGTTCTTC. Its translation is CASSLTGTLYNEQFF.

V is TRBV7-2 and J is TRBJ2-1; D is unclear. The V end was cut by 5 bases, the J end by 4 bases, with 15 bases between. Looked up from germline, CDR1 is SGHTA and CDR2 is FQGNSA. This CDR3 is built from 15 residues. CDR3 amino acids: CASSPGADLYNEQFF. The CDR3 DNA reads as TGTGCCAGCAGCCCAGGCGCCGACCTGTACAATGAGCAGTTCTTC.

The CDR3 is CASSSSMVAGQETQYF. The CDR3 coding sequence is TGTGCCAGCAGCTCATCCATGGTGGCGGGGCAAGAGACCCAGTACTTC. The rearrangement links TRBV7-2 to TRBJ2-5, with a possible D match to TRBD2 (6 bases). This CDR3 has 16 amino acids. The V gene lost 4 bases and the J gene lost 2 bases, with 17 bases spanning the gap. The germline V gene encodes CDR1 SGHTA and CDR2 FQGNSA.

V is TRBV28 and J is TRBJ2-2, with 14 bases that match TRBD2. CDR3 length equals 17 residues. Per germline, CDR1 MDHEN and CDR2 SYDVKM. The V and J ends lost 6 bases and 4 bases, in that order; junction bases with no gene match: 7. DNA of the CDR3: TGTGCCAGCAGCCCTACCGGGACTAGCGGGAGCACCGGGGAGCTGTTTTTT. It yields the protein CASSPTGTSGSTGELFF.

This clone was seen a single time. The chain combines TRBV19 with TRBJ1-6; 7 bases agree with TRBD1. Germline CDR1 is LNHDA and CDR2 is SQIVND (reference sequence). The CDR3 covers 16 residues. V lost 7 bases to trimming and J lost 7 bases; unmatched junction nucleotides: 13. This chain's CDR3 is CASTPSEGATNSPLHF. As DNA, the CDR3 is TGTGCCAGTACCCCATCGGAGGGGGCAACGAATTCACCCCTCCACTTT.

Here the CDR3 reads CASSQGDEARQDTGELFF. The CDR3 bases are TGCGCCAGCAGCCAAGGCGATGAAGCGCGTCAGGACACCGGGGAGCTGTTTTTT. The chain is built from TRBV4-1 and TRBJ2-2; the D is unclear. Between the trimmed V and J ends, which lost 1 base and 3 bases, there was a span of 18 bases. In germline, CDR1 is MGHRA, CDR2 YSYEKL. The CDR3 has 18 amino acids.

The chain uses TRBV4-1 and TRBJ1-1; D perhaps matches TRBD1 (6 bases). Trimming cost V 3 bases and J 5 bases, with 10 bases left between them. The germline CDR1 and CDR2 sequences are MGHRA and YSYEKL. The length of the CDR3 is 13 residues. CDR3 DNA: TGCGCCAGCAGCCAGCCAGGGGTGACTGAAGCTTTCTTT. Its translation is CASSQPGVTEAFF.

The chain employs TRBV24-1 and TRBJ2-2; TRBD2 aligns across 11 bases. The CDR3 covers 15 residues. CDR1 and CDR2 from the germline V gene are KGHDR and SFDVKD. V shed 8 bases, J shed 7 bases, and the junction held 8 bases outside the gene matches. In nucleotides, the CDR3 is TGTGCCACCAAAACTAGCGGGAGATTAGGCGGGGAGCTGTTTTTT. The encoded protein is CATKTSGRLGGELFF.

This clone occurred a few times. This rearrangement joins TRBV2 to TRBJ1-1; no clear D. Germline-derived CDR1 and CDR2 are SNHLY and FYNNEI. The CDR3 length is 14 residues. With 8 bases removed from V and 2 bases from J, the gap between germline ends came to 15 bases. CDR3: CASLATRGNTEAFF. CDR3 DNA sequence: TGTGCCAGCCTTGCGACCAGAGGAAACACTGAAGCTTTCTTT.

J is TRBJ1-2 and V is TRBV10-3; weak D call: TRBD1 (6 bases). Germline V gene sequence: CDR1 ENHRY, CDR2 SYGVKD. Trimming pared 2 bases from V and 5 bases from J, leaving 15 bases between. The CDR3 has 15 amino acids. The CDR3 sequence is CAISEDAGVGYGYTF. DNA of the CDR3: TGTGCCATCAGTGAGGACGCAGGGGTTGGATATGGCTACACCTTC.

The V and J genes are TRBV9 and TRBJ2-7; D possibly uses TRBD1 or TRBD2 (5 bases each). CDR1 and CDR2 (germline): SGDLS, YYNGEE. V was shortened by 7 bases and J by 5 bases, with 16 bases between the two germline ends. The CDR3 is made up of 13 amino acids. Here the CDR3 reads CASPGGWRNEQYF. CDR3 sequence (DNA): TGTGCCAGCCCTGGGGGATGGCGCAACGAGCAGTACTTC.

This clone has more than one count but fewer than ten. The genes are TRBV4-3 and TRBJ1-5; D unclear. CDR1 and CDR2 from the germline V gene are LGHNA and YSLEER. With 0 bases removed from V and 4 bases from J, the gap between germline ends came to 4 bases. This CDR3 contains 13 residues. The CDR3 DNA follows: TGCGCCAGCAGCCAAGATAGGAATCAGCCCCAGCATTTT. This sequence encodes CASSQDRNQPQHF.

The CDR3 reads CASSASGSVETQYF. CDR3 in DNA: TGTGCCAGCAGCGCTAGCGGGAGTGTGGAGACCCAGTACTTC. V is TRBV7-2 and J is TRBJ2-5; 10 bases map to TRBD2. The germline gives CDR1 SGHTA, CDR2 FQGNSA. This CDR3 spans 14 amino acids. The trim removed 5 bases at V and 5 bases at J, leaving 5 bases unmatched. The complete variable domain, with remaining parts taken from reference TRBV7-2 and TRBJ2-5, reads GAGVSQSPSNKVTEKGKDVELRCDPISGHTALYWYRQSLGQGLEFLIYFQGNSAPDKSGLPSDRFSAERTGGSVSTLTIQRTQQEDSAVYLCASSASGSVETQYFGPGTRLLVL.

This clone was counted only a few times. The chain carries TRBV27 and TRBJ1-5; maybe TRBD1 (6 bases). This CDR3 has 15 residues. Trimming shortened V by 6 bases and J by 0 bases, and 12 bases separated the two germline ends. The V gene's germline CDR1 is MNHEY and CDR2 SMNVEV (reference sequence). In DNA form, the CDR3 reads TGTGCCAGCAGCCGACAGGACTATAGCAATCAGCCCCAGCATTTT. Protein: CASSRQDYSNQPQHF.

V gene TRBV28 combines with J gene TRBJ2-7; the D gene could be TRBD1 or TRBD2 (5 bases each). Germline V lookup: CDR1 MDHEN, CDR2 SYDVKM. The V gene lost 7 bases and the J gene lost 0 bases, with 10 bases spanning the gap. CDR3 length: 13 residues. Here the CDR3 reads CASKFGGSYEQYF. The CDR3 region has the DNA TGTGCCAGCAAATTTGGGGGCTCCTACGAGCAGTACTTC.

As DNA, the CDR3 is TGTGCCAGCAGTTACATGAGTGAAGCTTTCTTT. As protein: CASSYMSEAFF. The chain carries TRBV6-5 and TRBJ1-1, with D unclear. This CDR3 has 11 residues. Germline V gene data show CDR1 as MNHEY and CDR2 as SVGAGI. V dropped 2 bases and J dropped 7 bases, with 5 bases sitting between them.

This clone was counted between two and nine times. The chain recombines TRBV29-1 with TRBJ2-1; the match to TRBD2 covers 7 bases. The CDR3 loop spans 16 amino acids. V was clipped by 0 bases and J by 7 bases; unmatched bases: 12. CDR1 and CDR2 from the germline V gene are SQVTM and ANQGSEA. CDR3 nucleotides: TGCAGCGTTGAAGAAACTACCGGGACTACCTCTAATGAGCAGTTCTTC. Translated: CSVEETTGTTSNEQFF.

The CDR3 DNA follows: TGTGCCAGCAGCGTAGGATGGGTGGGCTTGGGGGAGCAGTACTTC. The encoded protein is CASSVGWVGLGEQYF. V usage is TRBV9 and J usage is TRBJ2-7, with unresolved D. This CDR3 comprises 15 residues. V was cut by 0 bases and J by 7 bases, with 17 bases left in between. Germline CDR1 SGDLS, CDR2 YYNGEE.

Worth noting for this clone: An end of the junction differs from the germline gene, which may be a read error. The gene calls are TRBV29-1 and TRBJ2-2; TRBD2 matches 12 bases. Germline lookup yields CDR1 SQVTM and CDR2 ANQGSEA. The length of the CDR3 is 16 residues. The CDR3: CSVEDGLAGTTGELFF. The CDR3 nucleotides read TGCAGCGTGGAAGATGGACTAGCGGGAACCACCGGGGAGCTGTTTTTT.

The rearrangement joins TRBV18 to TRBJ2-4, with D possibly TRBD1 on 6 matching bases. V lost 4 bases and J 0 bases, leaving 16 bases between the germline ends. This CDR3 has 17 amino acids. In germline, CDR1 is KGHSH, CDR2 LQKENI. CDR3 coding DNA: TGTGCCAGCTCACTGGCAGGGGCGAAGCTAGCCAAAAACATTCAGTACTTC. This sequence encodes CASSLAGAKLAKNIQYF.